The subject of this entry is one TCR beta chain. Its antigen remains unidentified. Indicated treatment: oral pan-JAK inhibitor, 5-10 mg twice daily. Collection of lesional scalp punch biopsies and peripheral blood was performed in alopecia areata patients. Investigators isolated RNA and reverse transcribed it into cDNA to act as the sequencing template. Libraries were prepared by immunoSEQ multiplex PCR; TCRdb keeps only in-frame clonotypes and omits some of them. Here the sample spans over 90,000 clones, 80% to 90% being singletons. The CDR3 consists of 14 residues. Germline V gives CDR1 MNHEY, CDR2 SVGAGI. Trimming removed 2 bases from V and 1 base from J, with 8 bases in between. The data were obtained in a study of CD8+ T cells in alopecia areata. Study overall: The investigators scored severity in treated patients by the percentage of affected scalp area.

Study-level findings and limits: The study found tofacitinib significantly decreased scalp clonality and expanded CD8+ clones among the top 100. Many expanded lesional clones stayed in scalp and blood while on tofacitinib.

This clonotype originated in a human donor with alopecia areata. The sample consisted of CD8+ T cells sorted from blood, taken around week 30, from a patient treated with tofacitinib. The chain has TRBV6-5 and TRBJ2-5; D may be TRBD2 (5 bases). The CDR3 nucleotides are TGTGCCAGCAGTTACGAAGGGAGCCAAGAGACCCAGTACTTC. This translates into CASSYEGSQETQYF.